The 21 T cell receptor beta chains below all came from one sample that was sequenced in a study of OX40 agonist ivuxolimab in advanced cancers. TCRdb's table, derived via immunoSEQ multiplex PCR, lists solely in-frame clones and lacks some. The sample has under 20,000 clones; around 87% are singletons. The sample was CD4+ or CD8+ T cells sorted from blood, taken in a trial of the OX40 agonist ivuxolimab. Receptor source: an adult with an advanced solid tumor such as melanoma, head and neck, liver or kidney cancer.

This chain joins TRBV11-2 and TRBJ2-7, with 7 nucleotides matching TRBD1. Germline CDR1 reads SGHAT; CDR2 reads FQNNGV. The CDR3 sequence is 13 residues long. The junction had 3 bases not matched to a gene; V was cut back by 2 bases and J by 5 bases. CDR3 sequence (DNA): TGTGCCAGCAGCTTATATACAGGGGACGAGCAGTACTTC. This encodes CASSLYTGDEQYF.

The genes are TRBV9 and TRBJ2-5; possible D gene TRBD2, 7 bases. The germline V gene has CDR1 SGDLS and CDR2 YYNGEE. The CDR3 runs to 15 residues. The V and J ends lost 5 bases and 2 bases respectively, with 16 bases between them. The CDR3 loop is CASSKGGGLQETQYF. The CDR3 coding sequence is TGTGCCAGCAGTAAGGGAGGGGGATTACAAGAGACCCAGTACTTC.

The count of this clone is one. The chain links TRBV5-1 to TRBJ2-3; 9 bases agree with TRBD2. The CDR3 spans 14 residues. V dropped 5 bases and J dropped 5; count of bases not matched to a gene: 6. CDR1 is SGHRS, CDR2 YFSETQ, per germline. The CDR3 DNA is TGCGCCAGCAGATTAGCGGGAGAGGTAGATACGCAGTATTTT. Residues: CASRLAGEVDTQYF.

The CDR3 loop reads CASSLVGQALAETQYF. DNA of the CDR3: TGCGCCAGCAGCTTGGTGGGACAGGCTTTGGCGGAGACCCAGTACTTC. J is TRBJ2-5 and V is TRBV5-1; 8 bases map to TRBD1. The germline V gene encodes CDR1 SGHRS and CDR2 YFSETQ. The ends lost 0 bases at V and 5 bases at J; junction bases unmatched: 9. This CDR3 is 16 amino acids long.

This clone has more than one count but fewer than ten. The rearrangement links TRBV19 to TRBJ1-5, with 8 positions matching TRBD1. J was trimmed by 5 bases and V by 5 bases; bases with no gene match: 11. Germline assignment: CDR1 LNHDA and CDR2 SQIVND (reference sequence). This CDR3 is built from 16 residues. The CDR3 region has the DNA TGTGCCAGTAGTCCCCGGACAGGGAGGGTTTATCAGCCCCAGCATTTT. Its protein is CASSPRTGRVYQPQHF. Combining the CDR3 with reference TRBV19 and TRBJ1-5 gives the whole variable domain DGGITQSPKYLFRKEGQNVTLSCEQNLNHDAMYWYRQDPGQGLRLIYYSQIVNDFQKGDIAEGYSVSREKKESFPLTVTSAQKNPTAFYLCASSPRTGRVYQPQHFGDGTRLSIL.

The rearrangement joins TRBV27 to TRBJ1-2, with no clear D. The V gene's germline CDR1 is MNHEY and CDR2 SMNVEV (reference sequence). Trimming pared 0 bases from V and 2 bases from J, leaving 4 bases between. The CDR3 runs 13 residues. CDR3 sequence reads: CASSLSPNYGYTF. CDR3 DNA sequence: TGTGCCAGCAGTTTATCTCCCAACTATGGCTACACCTTC.

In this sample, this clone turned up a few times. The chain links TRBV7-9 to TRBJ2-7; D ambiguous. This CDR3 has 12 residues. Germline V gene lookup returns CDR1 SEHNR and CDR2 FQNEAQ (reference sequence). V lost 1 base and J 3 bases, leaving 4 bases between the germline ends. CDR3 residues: CASSLVLYEQYF. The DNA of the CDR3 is TGTGCCAGCAGCTTAGTCCTCTACGAGCAGTACTTC.

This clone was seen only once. CDR3: CASSYGTSYEQYF. The CDR3 coding sequence is TGTGCCAGCAGCTACGGGACATCCTACGAGCAGTACTTC. The chain has TRBV7-9 and TRBJ2-7, with D tentatively TRBD1 (6 bases). CDR3 length equals 13 residues. Germline loops: CDR1 SEHNR, CDR2 FQNEAQ (reference sequence). V lost 4 bases to trimming and J lost 1 base, with 8 bases between them.

CDR3 loop: CASSPGTSGRIDEQFF. The CDR3 coding sequence is TGTGCCAGCAGCCCCGGGACTAGCGGGAGAATCGATGAGCAGTTCTTC. V is TRBV9 and J is TRBJ2-1, with 14 bases identical to TRBD2. CDR1 is SGDLS and CDR2 is YYNGEE in the germline V gene. The length of the CDR3 is 16 residues. V shed 4 bases and J 8 bases; nucleotides not matched to a gene: 8.

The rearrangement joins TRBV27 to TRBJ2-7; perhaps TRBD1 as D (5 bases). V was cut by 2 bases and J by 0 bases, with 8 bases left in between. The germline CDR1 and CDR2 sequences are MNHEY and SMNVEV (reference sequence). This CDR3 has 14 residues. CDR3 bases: TGTGCCAGCAGTTTAGGGGCTATCTCCTACGAGCAGTACTTC. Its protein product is CASSLGAISYEQYF.

The CDR3 sequence is CASSFEGLYTEAFF. CDR3 in DNA: TGTGCCAGCAGTTTTGAGGGTTTGTACACTGAAGCTTTCTTT. The chain joins TRBV28 to TRBJ1-1; D remains ambiguous. Germline V gene data show CDR1 as MDHEN and CDR2 as SYDVKM. V lost 3 bases and J lost 3, with 11 bases in between. The CDR3 loop spans 14 amino acids.

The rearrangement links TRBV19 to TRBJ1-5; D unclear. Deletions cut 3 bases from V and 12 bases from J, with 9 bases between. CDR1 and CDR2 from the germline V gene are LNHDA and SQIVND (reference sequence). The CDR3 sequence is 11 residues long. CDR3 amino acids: CASSIGDLQHF. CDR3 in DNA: TGTGCCAGTAGTATTGGTGATCTCCAGCATTTT.

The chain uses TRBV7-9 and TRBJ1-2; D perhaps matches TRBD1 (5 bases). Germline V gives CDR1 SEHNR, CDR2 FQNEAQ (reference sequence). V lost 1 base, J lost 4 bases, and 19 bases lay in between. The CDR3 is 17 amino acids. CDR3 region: CASSLVLQEPDPYGYTF. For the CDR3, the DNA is TGTGCCAGCAGCTTAGTCTTACAGGAGCCCGACCCCTATGGCTACACCTTC.

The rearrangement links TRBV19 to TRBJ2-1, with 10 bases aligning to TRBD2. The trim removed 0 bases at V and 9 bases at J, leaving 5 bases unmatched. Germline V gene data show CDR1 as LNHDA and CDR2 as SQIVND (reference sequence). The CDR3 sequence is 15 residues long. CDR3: CASSIELAGRGEQFF. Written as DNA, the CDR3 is TGTGCCAGTAGTATAGAACTAGCGGGGAGGGGTGAGCAGTTCTTC.

CDR3 sequence reads: CASSEGNGGTEAFF. The DNA of the CDR3 is TGTGCCAGCAGTGAAGGAAACGGGGGGACTGAAGCTTTCTTT. V usage is TRBV6-4 and J usage is TRBJ1-1, with D maybe TRBD1 (5 bases). Germline CDR1 reads MRHNA; CDR2 reads SNTAGT. V shed 3 bases and J shed 5 bases, with 13 bases lying between them. The CDR3 is made up of 14 amino acids.

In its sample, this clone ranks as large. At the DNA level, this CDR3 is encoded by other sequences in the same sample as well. CDR3 bases: TGCAGCGGGGACGCCTACAATGAGCAGTTCTTC. It yields the protein CSGDAYNEQFF. V and J are TRBV29-1 and TRBJ2-1; either TRBD1 or TRBD2 may fit D (5 bases each). The germline V gene encodes CDR1 SQVTM and CDR2 ANQGSEA. V gave up 7 bases and J gave up 2 bases, with 6 bases separating them. This CDR3 has 11 residues.

The CDR3: CASSQTEVSQHF. The CDR3 DNA is TGTGCCAGCAGCCAGACAGAGGTGAGCCAGCATTTT. The V and J genes are TRBV28 and TRBJ1-5; D might be TRBD1 (5 bases). The CDR3 consists of 12 residues. Deletions cut 6 bases from V and 12 bases from J, with 15 bases between. CDR1 is MDHEN, CDR2 SYDVKM, per germline.

Here the CDR3 reads CASSLSGQGGEQYF. The CDR3 DNA reads as TGTGCCAGCAGTTTATCCGGACAGGGAGGCGAGCAGTACTTC. The chain uses TRBV28 and TRBJ2-7, with 8 nucleotides matching TRBD1. V lost 1 base and J lost 6; bases outside the gene matches: 5. Germline lookup yields CDR1 MDHEN and CDR2 SYDVKM. The CDR3 covers 14 residues. Full variable domain (rest looked up from reference TRBV28 and TRBJ2-7): DVKVTQSSRYLVKRTGEKVFLECVQDMDHENMFWYRQDPGLGLRLIYFSYDVKMKEKGDIPEGYSVSREKKERFSLILESASTNQTSMYLCASSLSGQGGEQYFGPGTRLTVT.

The CDR3 loop is CASSKTGGNTEAFF. CDR3 bases: TGTGCCAGTAGCAAGACAGGGGGGAACACTGAAGCTTTCTTT. V is TRBV19 and J is TRBJ1-1; 9 bases fit TRBD1. The V gene end was trimmed by 6 bases and the J gene end by 1 base; junction bases not matched to a gene: 3. Germline-derived CDR1 and CDR2 are LNHDA and SQIVND (reference sequence). The CDR3 spans 14 residues.

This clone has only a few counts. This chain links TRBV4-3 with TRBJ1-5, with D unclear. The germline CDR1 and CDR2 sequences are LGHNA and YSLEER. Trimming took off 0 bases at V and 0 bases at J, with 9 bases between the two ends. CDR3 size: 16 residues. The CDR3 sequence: CASSQEYSGSNQPQHF. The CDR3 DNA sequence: TGCGCCAGCAGCCAAGAGTACAGCGGTAGCAATCAGCCCCAGCATTTT.

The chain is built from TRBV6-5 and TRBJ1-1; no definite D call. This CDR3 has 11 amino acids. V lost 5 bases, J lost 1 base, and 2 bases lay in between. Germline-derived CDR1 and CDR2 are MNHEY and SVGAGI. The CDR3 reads CASSENTEAFF. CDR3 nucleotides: TGTGCCAGCAGTGAGAACACTGAAGCTTTCTTT.